Listed below are T cell receptor beta chains from one sample, sequenced in a study of T cells in Graves' hyperthyroidism and ophthalmopathy. MiXCR, run by TCRdb on the multiplex PCR reads, gives a single entry per CDR3 protein. The repertoire includes roughly 650,000 distinct CDR3 sequences, around 16% of them detected once, and less than 3.5% sits in the top ten. Sequenced sample: blood. These receptors originate from a woman aged 40 to 50 with Graves' ophthalmopathy. Both conserved end residues are part of each CDR3. D genes are given only for firm matches. Clone size is not always given. Where it is, it says once, few, many or a class for expanded clones.

j_call v_call d_call clone_size cdr3_aa cdr3_nt
TRBJ1-6 TRBV20-1 . many CSAGGGSYNSPLHF TGCAGTGCCGGAGGTGGCTCCTATAATTCACCCCTCCACTTT
TRBJ2-3 TRBV12-3/TRBV12-4 TRBD1 . CASSLALRGPDTQYF TGTGCCAGCAGTTTAGCGCTGAGGGGGCCAGATACGCAGTATTTT
TRBJ2-7 TRBV13 TRBD2 . CASSLLLAGGTSYEQYF TGTGCCAGCAGCTTACTACTAGCGGGAGGAACCTCCTACGAGCAGTACTTC
TRBJ2-2 TRBV19 TRBD1 few CASERPGQGNTGELFF TGTGCCAGTGAACGACCGGGACAGGGTAACACCGGGGAGCTGTTTTTT
TRBJ1-4 TRBV7-9 TRBD1 . CASSLFVGTGRAVNEKLFF TGTGCCAGCAGCTTGTTCGTTGGGACAGGAAGGGCGGTCAATGAAAAACTGTTTTTT
TRBJ1-5 TRBV28 TRBD1 many CASSPTGEGNQPQHF TGTGCCAGCAGCCCTACAGGGGAGGGCAATCAGCCCCAGCATTTT
TRBJ2-7 TRBV13 TRBD2 many CASSTLGLAGAEEAYEQYF TGTGCCAGCAGCACCCTGGGACTAGCGGGAGCCGAAGAGGCGTACGAGCAGTACTTC
TRBJ1-1 TRBV6-1 . few CASSGRQVATNTEAFF TGTGCCAGCAGTGGTCGACAGGTCGCAACGAACACTGAAGCTTTCTTT
TRBJ2-2 TRBV6-2/TRBV6-3 TRBD2 many CASSYTGAGGLGELFF TGTGCCAGCAGTTACACCGGCGCGGGGGGCCTCGGGGAGCTGTTTTTT
TRBJ1-2 TRBV6-1 TRBD1 many CASSRDRIYGYTF TGTGCCAGCAGCAGGGACAGAATCTATGGCTACACCTTC
TRBJ2-4 TRBV7-9 . . CASSLDPGWGDIQYF TGTGCCAGCAGCTTAGACCCGGGGTGGGGAGACATTCAGTACTTC
TRBJ1-4 TRBV6-1 . many CASSEALTGLNEKLFF TGTGCCAGCAGTGAAGCATTGACGGGCCTGAATGAAAAACTGTTTTTT
TRBJ2-1 TRBV5-8 TRBD2 many CASSLYKLAGTYNEQFF TGTGCCAGCAGCTTGTATAAACTAGCGGGCACATACAATGAGCAGTTCTTC
TRBJ2-7 TRBV19 TRBD1 few CASKIGTGSYEQYF TGTGCCAGTAAGATTGGGACAGGATCCTACGAGCAGTACTTC
TRBJ2-1 TRBV6-1 TRBD2 . CASSGGGRYNEQFF TGTGCCAGCAGTGGCGGGGGGCGTTACAATGAGCAGTTCTTC
TRBJ1-1 TRBV7-9 . . CASSSPASQGLNTEAFF TGTGCCAGCAGCTCCCCGGCTTCCCAGGGCCTGAACACTGAAGCTTTCTTT
TRBJ1-2 TRBV2 TRBD1 few CASSERTGGIYGYTF TGTGCCAGCAGTGAGAGGACAGGGGGCATCTATGGCTACACCTTC
TRBJ2-2 TRBV30 . . CAWSRGRNTGELFF TGTGCCTGGAGTAGGGGGAGAAACACCGGGGAGCTGTTTTTT
TRBJ2-7 TRBV20-1 . many CSARTSTEIYEQYF TGCAGTGCTAGAACTTCGACAGAGATCTACGAGCAGTACTTC
TRBJ1-5 TRBV30 . many CAWSSQGSGQPQHF TGTGCCTGGAGTTCCCAGGGGAGTGGGCAGCCCCAGCATTTT
TRBJ2-2 TRBV11-3 TRBD2 many CASSLDGVLAGEGTGELFF TGTGCCAGCAGCTTAGACGGAGTGCTAGCGGGAGAGGGCACCGGGGAGCTGTTTTTT
TRBJ1-1 TRBV5-1 . many CASSALGQRGEAFF TGCGCCAGCAGCGCATTAGGACAGAGAGGTGAAGCTTTCTTT
TRBJ2-7 TRBV29-1 . few CSVTDTQGREQYF TGCAGCGTGACGGATACACAGGGACGCGAGCAGTACTTC
TRBJ2-1 TRBV3-1 . many CASSQGWGGASNEQFF TGTGCCAGCAGCCAAGGTTGGGGGGGCGCAAGCAATGAGCAGTTCTTC
TRBJ1-1 TRBV5-5 . many CASSLWLGEAFF TGTGCCAGCAGCTTGTGGTTGGGAGAAGCTTTCTTT
TRBJ1-1 TRBV10-3 . . CAISESWGYTEAFF TGTGCCATCAGTGAGTCCTGGGGGTACACTGAAGCTTTCTTT
TRBJ1-2 TRBV27 . few CASSPDRSFNYGYTF TGTGCCAGCAGTCCGGACAGATCTTTTAACTATGGCTACACCTTC
TRBJ1-6 TRBV9 . few CASSAPGNGNNSPLHF TGTGCCAGCAGCGCACCAGGGAATGGAAATAATTCACCCCTCCACTTT
TRBJ2-3 TRBV7-9 . many CASNWGLNTDTQYF TGTGCCAGCAACTGGGGGCTTAACACAGATACGCAGTATTTT
TRBJ1-2 TRBV28 . many CASRAGDPNYGYTF TGTGCCAGCCGTGCGGGGGATCCCAACTATGGCTACACCTTC
TRBJ2-1 TRBV7-9 . . CASSLMAREQFF TGTGCCAGCAGCTTAATGGCCCGTGAGCAGTTCTTC
TRBJ2-3 TRBV19 . few CASSIYGLTDTQYF TGTGCCAGTAGTATCTACGGACTCACAGATACGCAGTATTTT
TRBJ1-2 TRBV5-1 . few CASSLEPGATYGYTF TGCGCCAGCAGCTTGGAGCCGGGGGCAACCTATGGCTACACCTTC
TRBJ1-3 TRBV12-5 . . CASGGFVNTIYF TGTGCTAGTGGCGGGTTTGTAAACACCATATATTTT
TRBJ1-1 TRBV20-1 . . CSAKVAREGTEAFF TGCAGTGCTAAAGTCGCCCGGGAGGGTACTGAAGCTTTCTTT
TRBJ1-3 TRBV29-1 TRBD1 . CSVERGDSHGNTIYF TGCAGCGTTGAACGTGGGGACAGCCATGGAAACACCATATATTTT
TRBJ2-2 TRBV7-9 . few CASSLAATGELFF TGTGCCAGCAGCTTAGCAGCCACCGGGGAGCTGTTTTTT
TRBJ1-5 TRBV2 . many CASSDRGNQPQHF TGTGCCAGCAGTGACAGGGGTAATCAGCCCCAGCATTTT
TRBJ2-1 TRBV12-3/TRBV12-4 . many CASSFRGGTYNEQFF TGTGCCAGCAGTTTCCGCGGCGGTACCTACAATGAGCAGTTCTTC
TRBJ2-7 TRBV3-1 TRBD2 many CASSLLSGSLVPEQYF TGTGCCAGCAGCCTACTTAGCGGGAGTTTGGTTCCCGAGCAGTACTTC
TRBJ2-2 TRBV24-1 . few CATSDPTILGSGELFF TGTGCCACCAGTGATCCGACTATCCTTGGGTCCGGGGAGCTGTTTTTT
TRBJ1-4 TRBV6-1 . . CASSELIIEKLFF TGTGCCAGCAGTGAATTGATAATCGAAAAACTGTTTTTT
TRBJ2-1 TRBV2 TRBD1 few CASSATGIFPNEQFF TGTGCCAGCAGTGCGACAGGGATTTTCCCCAATGAGCAGTTCTTC
TRBJ2-7 TRBV20-1 . many CSAPYRYPGLLDEQYF TGCAGTGCGCCTTACAGATACCCCGGCTTATTGGACGAGCAGTACTTC
TRBJ2-1 TRBV7-2 . many CASSQMAASSYNEQFF TGTGCCAGCAGCCAGATGGCGGCGTCATCCTACAATGAGCAGTTCTTC
TRBJ2-1 TRBV28 . few CASSLRGAGRDNEQFF TGTGCCAGCAGTTTAAGGGGGGCGGGGCGAGACAATGAGCAGTTCTTC
TRBJ1-3 TRBV6-2/TRBV6-3 TRBD1 . CASSQDRGDGNTIYF TGTGCCAGCAGTCAGGACAGGGGTGATGGAAACACCATATATTTT
TRBJ1-6 TRBV7-2 . few CASSLEGQINSPLHF TGTGCCAGCAGCTTAGAGGGGCAGATTAATTCACCCCTCCACTTT
TRBJ1-2 TRBV2 . many CASSLDSYGYTF TGCGCCAGCAGCTTAGACAGCTATGGCTACACCTTC
TRBJ1-2 TRBV27 TRBD1 . CASRATGDPRGYTF TGTGCCAGCAGGGCTACAGGGGATCCACGTGGCTACACCTTC
TRBJ2-3 TRBV6-1 . many CASKKRTGRADTQYF TGTGCCAGCAAGAAACGGACAGGGAGGGCAGATACGCAGTATTTT
TRBJ2-4 TRBV6-2/TRBV6-3 . . CASSRGAEKNIQYF TGTGCCAGCAGTCGGGGGGCGGAGAAAAACATTCAGTACTTC
TRBJ2-7 TRBV28 . once CASSSGGGKKYF TGTGCCAGCAGCTCGGGAGGGGGCAAGAAGTACTTC
TRBJ2-5 TRBV7-6 . many CASSSRGYQETQYF TGTGCCAGCAGCTCTCGGGGGTACCAAGAGACCCAGTACTTC
TRBJ2-3 TRBV28 . . CASSFLLALTDTQYF TGTGCCAGCAGTTTTCTTCTAGCACTCACAGATACGCAGTATTTT